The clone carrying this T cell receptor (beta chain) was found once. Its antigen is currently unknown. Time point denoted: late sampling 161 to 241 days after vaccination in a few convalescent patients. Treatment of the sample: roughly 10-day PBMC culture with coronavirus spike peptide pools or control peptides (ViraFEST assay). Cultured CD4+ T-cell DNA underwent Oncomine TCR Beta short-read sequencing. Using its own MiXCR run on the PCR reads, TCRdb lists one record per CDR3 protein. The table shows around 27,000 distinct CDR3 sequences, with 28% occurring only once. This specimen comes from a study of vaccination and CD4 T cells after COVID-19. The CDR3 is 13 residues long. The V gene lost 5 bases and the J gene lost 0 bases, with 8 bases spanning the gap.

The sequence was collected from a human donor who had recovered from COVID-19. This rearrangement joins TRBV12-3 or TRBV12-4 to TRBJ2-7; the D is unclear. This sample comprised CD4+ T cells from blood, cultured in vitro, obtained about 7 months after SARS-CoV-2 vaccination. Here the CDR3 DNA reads TGTGCCAGCAGTCTTACAGCCTCCTACGAGCAGTACTTC. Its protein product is CASSLTASYEQYF.